This entry lists 10 T cell receptor beta chains sequenced from one sample in a study of identical twins. TCRdb re-called the 5' RACE reads with MiXCR, one entry per CDR3 protein. The sample yields a few hundred thousand distinct CDR3 sequences, around 15% seen once. This same sample was also taken into another study, of yellow fever vaccine responses in identical twins.

The sequenced sample was CD4+ T cells sorted from blood. The receptors shown here come from a woman between 18 and 30 years old in good health.

The sample holds a few counts of this clonotype. In DNA form, the CDR3 reads TGCAGTGCGCGGCGGGACCTAGCCAAAAACATTCAGTACTTC. Its translation is CSARRDLAKNIQYF. The V and J genes are TRBV20-1 and TRBJ2-4, with a tentative D call TRBD2 (6 bases). The CDR3 has 14 residues. V was shortened by 6 bases and J by 0 bases, with 12 bases between the two germline ends. Germline CDR1 is DFQATT and CDR2 is SNEGSKA (reference sequence).

This clonotype was seen only a few times. The chain uses TRBV15 and TRBJ2-3; TRBD1 matches 7 bases. The CDR3 spans 13 residues. CDR1 and CDR2 (germline): LNHNV, YYDKDF (reference sequence). V lost 6 bases, J lost 0 bases, and 0 bases stayed unmatched. The CDR3 sequence: CATRGQSTDTQYF. The CDR3 DNA reads as TGTGCCACCAGGGGACAGAGCACAGATACGCAGTATTTT.

A few counts support this clonotype. The rearrangement uses TRBV2 and TRBJ2-3; the match to TRBD2 covers 11 bases. CDR1 SNHLY and CDR2 FYNNEI come from the germline V gene. The CDR3 length is 14 residues. Losses at the gene ends were 5 bases for V and 5 bases for J; bases not matched to a gene: 3. The CDR3 DNA reads TGTGCCAGCAGTACTAGCGGGAGAGAAGATACGCAGTATTTT. This gives the protein CASSTSGREDTQYF.

The V and J genes are TRBV27 and TRBJ2-4; no clear D. Trimming cost V 5 bases and J 0 bases, with 20 bases left between them. The germline CDR1 and CDR2 sequences are MNHEY and SMNVEV (reference sequence). The CDR3 loop spans 18 amino acids. This CDR3 is CASSASGTRTVAKNIQYF. The CDR3 DNA sequence: TGTGCCAGCAGTGCGTCAGGAACCCGGACGGTAGCCAAAAACATTCAGTACTTC.

This clonotype was recorded many times. The CDR3 region is CASSADRGNEQFF. DNA for the CDR3: TGTGCCAGTAGTGCAGACAGGGGGAATGAGCAGTTCTTC. The chain carries TRBV19 and TRBJ2-1, with 9 bases fitting TRBD1. J gave up 7 bases and V 5 bases, and 3 bases lay outside the gene matches. The CDR3 is made up of 13 amino acids. Germline V gene sequence: CDR1 LNHDA, CDR2 SQIVND (reference sequence).

The V and J genes are TRBV5-1 and TRBJ1-3; no firm D call. Germline loops: CDR1 SGHRS, CDR2 YFSETQ. Trimming shortened V by 6 bases and J by 2 bases, and 6 bases separated the two germline ends. The CDR3 totals 12 residues. The CDR3 sequence is CASIGAGNTIYF. The CDR3 DNA sequence: TGCGCCAGCATCGGAGCTGGAAACACCATATATTTT.

CDR3 sequence reads: CASMTPGTSPREQFF. The CDR3 coding sequence is TGTGCCAGCATGACGCCGGGGACTAGCCCACGGGAGCAGTTCTTC. This chain connects TRBV12-3 or TRBV12-4 to TRBJ2-1, with TRBD2 matching over 9 bases. Germline trimming cut 7 bases from V and 10 bases from J; bases unmatched to any gene: 14. This CDR3 contains 15 residues.

This clonotype was observed at least ten times. The rearrangement joins TRBV3-1 to TRBJ1-6; D is possibly TRBD1 (5 bases). The CDR3 extends over 14 amino acids. Per germline, CDR1 LGHDT and CDR2 YNNKEL (reference sequence). Trimming took 4 bases from V and 11 from J, leaving 15 bases between them. The CDR3 here is CASSPAGFYPPLHF. Written as DNA, the CDR3 is TGTGCCAGCAGCCCAGCAGGGTTCTACCCACCCCTCCACTTT.

This chain joins TRBV18 and TRBJ2-1; D unclear. Germline CDR1 reads KGHSH; CDR2 reads LQKENI. This CDR3 is built from 13 residues. V lost 4 bases to trimming and J lost 9 bases, with 13 bases between them. The CDR3 sequence is CASSRPKSGEQFF. The CDR3, as DNA: TGTGCCAGCTCACGACCGAAGTCGGGTGAGCAGTTCTTC.

This clonotype was counted a few times. The chain has TRBV6-5 and TRBJ1-2; D is uncertain. V was shortened by 2 bases and J by 6 bases, with 13 bases between the two germline ends. The V gene's germline CDR1 is MNHEY and CDR2 SVGAGI. The CDR3 runs 14 residues. This chain's CDR3 is CASSYLIQYHGYTF. The CDR3 nucleotides read TGTGCCAGCAGTTACCTCATTCAGTATCATGGCTACACCTTC.